Detailed here is one T cell receptor (beta chain). Its target is unknown. These data are taken from a study of T cell repertoires in cytomegalovirus infection. TCRdb re-called the reads through MiXCR, storing one row per CDR3 protein. The table records fewer than 900,000 distinct CDR3 sequences, under 35% of them present only once. Germline V gene sequence: CDR1 SGHVS, CDR2 FNYEAQ. This CDR3 comprises 18 residues. The V segment lost 3 bases and the J segment 4 bases; nucleotides outside the gene matches: 15. The sequenced sample was cultured CD8+ T cells from PBMCs, obtained from culture after CMV antigen stimulation. The TCR sequence derives from a human donor in good health (CMV status not recorded). Some clones in this sample may be carry-over from other donors' samples. The chain is built from TRBV7-6 and TRBJ2-5; 9 nucleotides align to TRBD2. CDR3 residues: CASSLYLDGLAGLETQYF. The CDR3 region has the DNA TGTGCCAGCAGCTTGTACTTGGACGGGCTAGCGGGGTTAGAGACCCAGTACTTC.